Shown below are 17 T cell receptor beta chains from a single sample sequenced in a study of human T cells and chemical hapten exposure. Stated time point: patch test 1, 2 weeks after DPC sensitization. The treatment: therapeutic diphenylcyclopropenone sensitization with weekly scalp DPC. MiXCR was run by TCRdb on the RACE reads, yielding one entry per CDR3 protein. The table has fewer than 200,000 distinct CDR3 sequences, 20% to 25% seen once. The sample here was whole blood, taken in connection with sensitization to the hapten diphenylcyclopropenone (DPC). The receptor source for this set is a woman between 45 and 60 years old with alopecia areata. Some clones in this sample may be carry-over from other donors' samples.

The rearrangement uses TRBV9 and TRBJ2-1, with D hard to call. V lost 0 bases, J lost 1 base, and 8 bases lay in between. The germline V gene has CDR1 SGDLS and CDR2 YYNGEE. The CDR3 totals 15 residues. CDR3 sequence: CASSVGSGSYNEQFF. CDR3 in DNA: TGTGCCAGCAGCGTAGGGTCGGGTTCCTACAATGAGCAGTTCTTC.

The sample holds a few counts of this clonotype. The chain is built from TRBV11-1 and TRBJ2-1, with 11 nucleotides matching TRBD2. The CDR3 covers 18 residues. Germline CDR1 and CDR2: SGHAT and FQDESV (reference sequence). V was clipped by 0 bases and J by 9 bases; unmatched bases: 13. CDR3 region: CASSLASKLAGAGGEQFF. CDR3 nucleotides: TGTGCCAGCAGCTTAGCCTCAAAACTAGCGGGAGCGGGCGGTGAGCAGTTCTTC.

This clonotype has a handful of counts. V is TRBV28 and J is TRBJ1-5; D may be TRBD1 (6 bases). V was clipped by 10 bases and J by 6 bases, with 19 bases between them. Germline-derived CDR1 and CDR2 are MDHEN and SYDVKM. The CDR3 has 14 residues. CDR3 DNA: TGTGCCATCAGGCAGGGGAAGACAGTTCAGCCCCAGCATTTT. This gives the protein CAIRQGKTVQPQHF.

The chain joins TRBV29-1 to TRBJ1-2; D uncertain. Germline V lookup: CDR1 SQVTM, CDR2 ANQGSEA. The ends were cut back, 3 bases at V and 4 bases at J, with 9 bases in the middle. This CDR3 is built from 12 residues. Written as DNA, the CDR3 is TGCAGCGTTGATCGGCAGCCCTATGGCTACACCTTC. This codes for CSVDRQPYGYTF.

This clonotype was observed a handful of times. This chain joins TRBV5-1 and TRBJ1-4; 7 bases align to TRBD1. From germline, CDR1 is SGHRS and CDR2 YFSETQ. CDR3 length equals 15 residues. Trimming removed 3 bases from V and 0 bases from J; junction bases left unmatched: 2. CDR3 in DNA: TGCGCCAGCAGCTGGGGGACAGCAACTAATGAAAAACTGTTTTTT. Translation: CASSWGTATNEKLFF.

This clonotype appeared a few times. V and J are TRBV12-5 and TRBJ2-7; D is possibly TRBD2 (6 bases). Germline loops: CDR1 LGHNT, CDR2 FRNRAP. The CDR3 loop spans 15 amino acids. V gave up 6 bases and J gave up 4 bases, with 19 bases separating them. DNA for the CDR3: TGTGCTAGTGGCGAACGGGGACCTGGAGGGTACGAGCAGTACTTC. Translated: CASGERGPGGYEQYF. Complete variable domain (other parts from reference TRBV12-5 and TRBJ2-7): DARVTQTPRHKVTEMGQEVTMRCQPILGHNTVFWYRQTMMQGLELLAYFRNRAPLDDSGMPKDRFSAEMPDATLATLKIQPSEPRDSAVYFCASGERGPGGYEQYFGPGTRLTVT.

The chain employs TRBV29-1 and TRBJ2-1, with D possibly TRBD2 on 6 matching bases. Trimming shortened V by 4 bases and J by 8 bases, and 15 bases separated the two germline ends. This CDR3 contains 13 residues. Looked up from germline, CDR1 is SQVTM and CDR2 is ANQGSEA. The CDR3 here is CSVGGIGLDEQFF. In DNA, the CDR3 is TGCAGCGTTGGCGGGATCGGGTTGGATGAGCAGTTCTTC.

In this sample, this clonotype turned up a few times. The chain combines TRBV5-1 with TRBJ1-5; D is possibly TRBD1 (5 bases). V lost 4 bases and J 7 bases, leaving 15 bases between the germline ends. Germline V CDR1 and CDR2: SGHRS, YFSETQ. The CDR3 runs 14 residues. This CDR3 reads CASSPNTGDQPQHF. The CDR3 nucleotides read TGCGCCAGCAGCCCAAACACCGGGGACCAGCCCCAGCATTTT.

The chain employs TRBV5-1 and TRBJ2-1; TRBD2 matches at 13 bases. This CDR3 is built from 15 residues. V trimming: 7 bases; J trimming: 7 bases; junction bases outside the gene matches: 8. Germline V gives CDR1 SGHRS, CDR2 YFSETQ. The CDR3 bases are TGCGCCAGCGGCGGGGGACTAGCGGGAAGTAATGAGCAGTTCTTC. This sequence encodes CASGGGLAGSNEQFF.

The chain has TRBV2 and TRBJ1-1; perhaps TRBD1 as D (6 bases). Germline assignment: CDR1 SNHLY and CDR2 FYNNEI. CDR3 length equals 13 residues. Trimming pared 6 bases from V and 2 bases from J, leaving 10 bases between. CDR3 DNA sequence: TGTGCCAGCAGGTCACAGGGAAACACTGAAGCTTTCTTT. This gives the protein CASRSQGNTEAFF. The variable domain in full, completed from reference TRBV2 and TRBJ1-1, reads EPEVTQTPSHQVTQMGQEVILRCVPISNHLYFYWYRQILGQKVEFLVSFYNNEISEKSEIFDDQFSVERPDGSNFTLKIRSTKLEDSAMYFCASRSQGNTEAFFGQGTRLTVV.

The sample holds many counts of this clonotype. The rearrangement joins TRBV12-3 or TRBV12-4 to TRBJ2-7, with a tentative D call TRBD1 (5 bases). The CDR3 covers 15 residues. V gave up 0 bases and J gave up 2 bases, with 11 bases separating them. This CDR3 is CASSLAQGQAYEQYF. The CDR3 DNA is TGTGCCAGCAGTTTAGCCCAGGGCCAGGCCTACGAGCAGTACTTC.

The chain employs TRBV7-9 and TRBJ2-5; the D gene is possibly TRBD2 (6 bases). This CDR3 region has 15 residues. Looked up from germline, CDR1 is SEHNR and CDR2 is FQNEAQ (reference sequence). Between the trimmed V and J ends, which lost 5 bases and 5 bases, there was a span of 18 bases. The CDR3 here is CASSPVGWAGETQYF. The CDR3 DNA reads as TGTGCCAGCAGCCCCGTGGGATGGGCGGGGGAGACCCAGTACTTC.

The genes are TRBV7-9 and TRBJ1-1; D is ambiguous. The CDR3 contains 16 residues. Per germline, CDR1 SEHNR and CDR2 FQNEAQ (reference sequence). Deletions cut 0 bases from V and 0 bases from J, with 11 bases between. For the CDR3, the DNA is TGTGCCAGCAGCTTAGCGATAGGACGGGTGAACACTGAAGCTTTCTTT. Translating it yields CASSLAIGRVNTEAFF.

This clonotype turned up a few times. The chain carries TRBV3-1 and TRBJ1-3; 8 nucleotides align to TRBD1. Per the germline V gene, CDR1 is LGHDT and CDR2 is YNNKEL (reference sequence). This CDR3 is 14 amino acids long. V trimming: 4 bases; J trimming: 3 bases; junction bases outside the gene matches: 2. CDR3 region: CASSPGTGGNTIYF. The CDR3 DNA reads TGTGCCAGCAGCCCGGGGACAGGTGGAAACACCATATATTTT.

The chain uses TRBV20-1 and TRBJ2-1, with D possibly TRBD1 on 6 matching bases. Germline V CDR1 and CDR2: DFQATT, SNEGSKA (reference sequence). The CDR3 consists of 13 residues. V lost 3 bases and J lost 5, with 11 bases in between. The CDR3: CSARRTEDNEQFF. CDR3 bases: TGCAGTGCTAGGAGGACAGAAGACAATGAGCAGTTCTTC.

Regarding this clonotype: Being one base from a much bigger clone, this may be a read error. The rearrangement uses TRBV7-6 and TRBJ2-7; TRBD2 matches 13 bases. CDR1 and CDR2 (germline): SGHVS, FNYEAQ. The length of the CDR3 is 15 residues. The CDR3 DNA is TGTGTCAGCAGCCGGACTAGCGGGAGCTCCTACGAGCAGTACTTC. Its translation: CVSSRTSGSSYEQYF.

The chain recombines TRBV29-1 with TRBJ1-2; D gene uncertain. Trimming pared 2 bases from V and 8 bases from J, leaving 15 bases between. The germline gives CDR1 SQVTM, CDR2 ANQGSEA. The CDR3 has 13 amino acids. The DNA of the CDR3 is TGCAGCGTTGAATTCGGAGGGTCTATGGGCTACACCTTC. This codes for CSVEFGGSMGYTF.